One sample yielded the 24 T cell receptor beta chains listed below, sequenced in a study of T-cell reconstitution after alpha-beta-depleted transplantation in children. A TCRbeta library incorporating unique molecular identifiers was prepared. MiXCR, run by TCRdb on the PCR reads, gives a single entry per CDR3 protein. The data show fewer than 550,000 distinct CDR3 sequences, around 10% seen once. Here the sequenced sample was PBMCs, mostly from graft donor cells, taken 180 days after TCRalphabeta/CD19-depleted stem cell transplant. Receptors were obtained from a female patient aged 2-9 years who had a stem cell transplant for aplastic anemia, so the T cells may come from the graft donor.

This clonotype appeared many times. The chain has TRBV10-3 and TRBJ2-5; either TRBD1 or TRBD2 may supply D (5 bases each). The CDR3 runs to 18 residues. In germline, CDR1 is ENHRY, CDR2 SYGVKD. Trimming pared 0 bases from V and 4 bases from J, leaving 21 bases between. CDR3 protein: CAISESGQGPREGETQYF. The CDR3 nucleotides read TGTGCCATCAGTGAGTCCGGGCAGGGACCTAGAGAGGGAGAGACCCAGTACTTC.

The gene calls are TRBV20-1 and TRBJ2-1; TRBD2 aligns across 11 bases. The V and J ends lost 0 bases and 9 bases, in that order; junction bases with no gene match: 10. CDR3 size: 16 residues. Germline V CDR1 and CDR2: DFQATT, SNEGSKA (reference sequence). The DNA for the CDR3 is TGCAGTGCTAGAGATAATGCACTAGCGGGAGCGGTTGAGCAGTTCTTC. Its protein is CSARDNALAGAVEQFF.

This clonotype was picked up many times. The CDR3 reads CASSLGGLNTGELFF. The CDR3 DNA is TGTGCCAGCAGCTTAGGAGGGTTGAACACCGGGGAGCTGTTTTTT. V usage is TRBV7-8 and J usage is TRBJ2-2; D perhaps matches TRBD2 (5 bases). Germline CDR1 SGHVS, CDR2 FQNEAQ. The CDR3 loop spans 15 amino acids. Trimming cost V 1 base and J 1 base, with 7 bases left between them.

This clonotype was recorded a few times. The V gene is TRBV20-1, the J gene TRBJ2-2; D may match TRBD1 or TRBD2 (6 bases each). Trimming stripped 0 bases from V and 8 bases from J, with 16 bases between. Germline CDR1 reads DFQATT; CDR2 reads SNEGSKA (reference sequence). CDR3 length equals 15 residues. The CDR3: CSARDPTGGPGELFF. CDR3 nucleotides: TGCAGTGCTAGAGATCCAACTGGGGGGCCGGGGGAGCTGTTTTTT.

DNA for the CDR3: TGTGCCACCAGTGATTTGCAAGAGACCCAGTACTTC. Encoded protein: CATSDLQETQYF. The gene calls are TRBV24-1 and TRBJ2-5, with D uncertain. CDR3 length: 12 amino acids. Trimming cost V 0 bases and J 2 bases, with 0 bases left between them. The V gene's germline CDR1 is KGHDR and CDR2 SFDVKD.

This clonotype came up a few times. The chain joins TRBV6-1 to TRBJ1-6, with 9 nucleotides matching TRBD1. In germline, CDR1 is MNHNS, CDR2 SASEGT. With V trimmed by 8 bases and J by 11 bases, 25 bases remained unmatched. This CDR3 contains 19 residues. The CDR3 nucleotides are TGTGCCAGCTCTCGAACTGGGGGAGCACCGGGACAGGGATCTCCACCCCTCCACTTT. Protein product: CASSRTGGAPGQGSPPLHF.

This clonotype was picked up a small number of times. The rearrangement links TRBV20-1 to TRBJ2-5; TRBD2 matches at 12 bases. After removal of 3 bases from V and 5 bases from J, the junction contained 10 bases not matched to a gene. Germline CDR1 and CDR2: DFQATT and SNEGSKA (reference sequence). The CDR3 is made up of 16 amino acids. CDR3 region: CSASPPSGRAHETQYF. The CDR3 DNA reads as TGCAGTGCTAGTCCCCCTAGCGGGAGGGCCCATGAGACCCAGTACTTC.

This clonotype appeared a few times. The genes are TRBV18 and TRBJ1-2, with TRBD1 matching 11 bases. Losses at the gene ends were 6 bases for V and 7 bases for J; bases not matched to a gene: 7. The CDR3 covers 14 residues. CDR1 is KGHSH, CDR2 LQKENI, per germline. In DNA form, the CDR3 reads TGTGCCAGCTCGTCTGGACAGGGGGCCGGTGGCTACACCTTC. It is translated as CASSSGQGAGGYTF.

This clonotype was observed at least ten times. This chain uses TRBV12-3 or TRBV12-4 with TRBJ2-1; 9 bases match TRBD2. This CDR3 region has 15 residues. The ends lost 6 bases at V and 8 bases at J; junction bases unmatched: 11. Written as DNA, the CDR3 is TGTGCCAGCAGCCAAGGGGGACTAGCAATGGATGAGCAGTTCTTC. It is translated as CASSQGGLAMDEQFF.

CDR3 in amino acids: CASSYGLAGGNEQFF. In DNA, the CDR3 is TGTGCCAGCAGTTACGGTCTAGCGGGAGGGAATGAGCAGTTCTTC. This chain uses TRBV6-2 or TRBV6-3 with TRBJ2-1; the match to TRBD2 covers 12 bases. The ends lost 2 bases at V and 7 bases at J; junction bases unmatched: 3. Germline CDR1 reads MNHEY; CDR2 reads SVGEGT. The CDR3 sequence is 15 residues long.

This clonotype appeared a few times. This chain connects TRBV27 to TRBJ2-5; weak D call: TRBD1 (6 bases). The CDR3 covers 15 residues. Per the germline V gene, CDR1 is MNHEY and CDR2 is SMNVEV (reference sequence). The V and J ends lost 5 bases and 2 bases respectively, with 15 bases between them. The CDR3 region is CASSTTGTPQETQYF. The DNA of the CDR3 is TGTGCCAGCAGTACGACCGGGACACCGCAAGAGACCCAGTACTTC.

This clonotype has only a few counts. The CDR3 nucleotides are TGTGCCAGCAGAACGCGGTCAGGCAATCAGCCCCAGCATTTT. As protein: CASRTRSGNQPQHF. The rearrangement joins TRBV6-2 or TRBV6-3 to TRBJ1-5; D is uncertain. Trimming pared 6 bases from V and 2 bases from J, leaving 11 bases between. The CDR3 is 14 residues long. CDR1 is MNHEY and CDR2 is SVGEGT in the germline V gene.

CDR3 sequence reads: CASSLGLAVAEQYF. The CDR3 DNA sequence: TGTGCCAGCAGCCTAGGACTAGCTGTTGCCGAGCAGTACTTC. V is TRBV4-2 and J is TRBJ2-7, with 8 bases that match TRBD2. This CDR3 region has 14 residues. V shed 4 bases, J shed 6 bases, and the junction held 8 bases outside the gene matches. Germline loops: CDR1 LGHNA, CDR2 YNFKEQ.

This clonotype occurred a few times. The chain employs TRBV24-1 and TRBJ2-5; 9 positions match TRBD2. Looked up from germline, CDR1 is KGHDR and CDR2 is SFDVKD. The V gene end was trimmed by 1 base and the J gene end by 4 bases; junction bases not matched to a gene: 6. CDR3 length: 16 residues. CDR3 DNA: TGTGCCACCAGTGATTTACGGCGGGAGGGCCCAGAGACCCAGTACTTC. Translation gives CATSDLRREGPETQYF.

This clonotype was observed a handful of times. V usage is TRBV6-1 and J usage is TRBJ1-4; possible D gene TRBD1, 6 bases. Trimming pared 2 bases from V and 6 bases from J, leaving 10 bases between. In germline, CDR1 is MNHNS, CDR2 SASEGT. The CDR3 loop spans 14 amino acids. The CDR3 DNA reads as TGTGCCAGCAGTGAACAGGGGACATATGAAAAACTGTTTTTT. This sequence encodes CASSEQGTYEKLFF.

This clonotype was counted between two and nine times. The J gene is TRBJ1-1, the V gene TRBV7-8, with D uncertain. Per germline, CDR1 SGHVS and CDR2 FQNEAQ. V was pared by 5 bases and J by 3 bases, with 10 bases between. The length of the CDR3 is 13 residues. CDR3 DNA sequence: TGTGCCAGCAGCCCATGGGAGGACACTGAAGCTTTCTTT. Translation gives CASSPWEDTEAFF. Full variable domain (remainder filled in from reference TRBV7-8 and TRBJ1-1): GAGVSQSPRYKVAKRGQDVALRCDPISGHVSLFWYQQALGQGPEFLTYFQNEAQLDKSGLPSDRFFAERPEGSVSTLKIQRTQQEDSAVYLCASSPWEDTEAFFGQGTRLTVV.

This clonotype was detected a few times. The chain couples TRBV27 to TRBJ2-1; D possibly uses TRBD1 or TRBD2 (7 bases each). Germline V gene lookup returns CDR1 MNHEY and CDR2 SMNVEV (reference sequence). Trimming removed 6 bases from V and 7 bases from J, with 25 bases in between. This CDR3 is 17 amino acids long. The DNA for the CDR3 is TGTGCCAGCAGATCGGACAGGAGGGGGGGTGGATTTAATGAGCAGTTCTTC. Translation gives CASRSDRRGGGFNEQFF.

This clonotype has only a few counts. The V call is TRBV12-3 or TRBV12-4, the J call TRBJ1-2; perhaps TRBD1 as D (6 bases). The V gene lost 1 base and the J gene lost 2 bases, with 11 bases spanning the gap. The CDR3 is 15 amino acids. The CDR3 protein is CASSLEGGRNYGYTF. The CDR3 coding sequence is TGTGCCAGCAGTTTAGAGGGGGGGCGCAACTATGGCTACACCTTC.

J is TRBJ1-1 and V is TRBV7-2; the D is unclear. The V end was cut by 5 bases, the J end by 3 bases, with 16 bases between. This CDR3 spans 15 amino acids. Germline CDR1 SGHTA, CDR2 FQGNSA. CDR3 bases: TGTGCCAGCAGCCGCCGAGAGATAGGAGACACTGAAGCTTTCTTT. Residues: CASSRREIGDTEAFF.

The chain carries TRBV28 and TRBJ2-5, with TRBD2 matching over 9 bases. The CDR3 is 15 amino acids. Germline V CDR1 and CDR2: MDHEN, SYDVKM. Losses at the gene ends were 1 base for V and 2 bases for J; bases not matched to a gene: 2. In DNA, the CDR3 is TGTGCCAGCAGTTTATTGGGACTAGCTCAAGAGACCCAGTACTTC. Translating gives CASSLLGLAQETQYF.

This chain uses TRBV12-3 or TRBV12-4 with TRBJ2-3; tentative D call: TRBD2 (6 bases). V lost 0 bases, J lost 4 bases, and 23 bases lay in between. This CDR3 has 19 residues. DNA for the CDR3: TGTGCCAGCAGTTTAGCCGGCATACTAGCTCGGCATGCTTCAGATACGCAGTATTTT. Its translation is CASSLAGILARHASDTQYF.

This chain links TRBV28 with TRBJ1-2; D uncertain. CDR3 length: 14 residues. Trimming removed 2 bases from V and 2 bases from J, with 9 bases in between. Germline V gene sequence: CDR1 MDHEN, CDR2 SYDVKM. The chain's CDR3 is CASSLPGPNYGYTF. The CDR3, as DNA: TGTGCCAGCAGTTTACCCGGGCCGAACTATGGCTACACCTTC.

This clonotype has more than one count but fewer than ten. CDR3 sequence reads: CASSQEPEFSSYEQYV. The CDR3 DNA sequence: TGCGCCAGCAGCCAAGAACCAGAGTTTAGCTCCTACGAGCAGTACGTC. The chain recombines TRBV4-1 with TRBJ2-7; D gene uncertain. The germline V gene encodes CDR1 MGHRA and CDR2 YSYEKL. The CDR3 contains 16 residues. Trimming removed 0 bases at V and 0 bases at J, with 12 bases between.

As regards this clonotype: Germline and junction disagree at one end, which may indicate a read error. The chain joins TRBV11-2 to TRBJ1-4; 9 bases fit TRBD1. This CDR3 has 13 amino acids. Germline-derived CDR1 and CDR2 are SGHAT and FQNNGV. As DNA, the CDR3 is TGTGCCAGCAGCTTAACATCCCGGGACAGGGAAATTTTT. Its translation: CASSLTSRDREIF.